This record looks at one T cell receptor beta chain sequence and its context. The record originates from a study of blood T cell repertoires in COVID-19. Original methodology: By means of reference gene primer amplification, nucleated cell counts were estimated. Using immunoSEQ multiplex PCR, the repertoire was profiled, and TCRdb retains in-frame clones only, with some absent. V, J and clone size were drawn from that table, and D and trimming were deduced from the DNA. Among approximately 200,000 clones, around 87% were seen once, and the ten largest hold approximately 6.2%. Per germline, CDR1 LNHDA and CDR2 SQIVND (reference sequence). This CDR3 contains 14 residues. V was clipped by 3 bases and J by 0 bases, with 6 bases between them.

The chain employs TRBV19 and TRBJ1-5; D is perhaps TRBD1 (5 bases). This TCR came from a man between 60 and 75 years old who had recovered from COVID-19. Input material: peripheral blood. CDR3 sequence: CASSMDNSNQPQHF. DNA of the CDR3: TGTGCCAGTAGTATGGACAATAGCAATCAGCCCCAGCATTTT.